This TCR beta chain was retrieved from a study of Tregs in tolerant kidney transplant recipients. Looking at the study overall: Recipients received nonmyeloablative bone marrow transplants from related graft donors, with transient mixed chimerism.

J lost 4 bases, V lost 2 bases, and 8 bases had no gene match. This CDR3 spans 16 amino acids. Germline V gene data show CDR1 as SNHLY and CDR2 as FYNNEI. General observations from the study: In tolerant patients, donor-specific Tregs outgrew total Tregs, suggesting antigen-driven expansion. Expanding Tregs on activated donor B cells appeared to best identify donor-specific TCRbeta clones. The small number of patients limits these findings pending further validation.

The repertoire was sequenced with immunoSEQ multiplex PCR; TCRdb's copy has only in-frame clones and lacks some. This repertoire includes roughly 50,000 clones. On this clone itself: What it binds is not known. Read data end 3 residues before the CDR3 end; the end is taken from the germline J gene.

The chain combines TRBV2 with TRBJ2-5, with 9 nucleotides matching TRBD2. The source material was CD4+ T cells from blood, sampled before the transplant. The clonotype originates from a human donor who received a combined kidney and bone marrow transplant. The CDR3 sequence is CASSESGAGGGETQYF. The CDR3 DNA, read in part, is TGTGCCAGCAGTGAAAGTGGAGCGGGGGGTGGAGAGACC.